This TCR beta chain was retrieved from a study of blood T cell repertoires in COVID-19. Study-level background: Specimens from acute and convalescent COVID-19 originated in the United States, Italy and Spain.

V was shortened by 1 base and J by 10 bases, with 13 bases between the two germline ends. The CDR3 extends over 13 amino acids. Looked up from germline, CDR1 is KGHSH and CDR2 is LQKENI. The repertoire was sequenced with immunoSEQ multiplex PCR; TCRdb's copy has only in-frame clones and lacks some. The sample yields 400,000 to 550,000 clones, 70% to 90% seen once. Sequencing input: PBMCs or T cells enriched from blood (not recorded which). The V call is TRBV18, the J call TRBJ1-1, with unresolved D. The origin of this receptor is a woman aged 18-29 years with acute COVID-19. CDR3 region: CASSPLIEEGAFF. CDR3 in DNA: TGTGCCAGCTCACCACTTATTGAGGAGGGAGCTTTCTTT.